One and the same sample provided the 26 T cell receptor beta chains below, sequenced in a study of OX40 agonist ivuxolimab in advanced cancers. Here immunoSEQ multiplex PCR was the method, and the copy in TCRdb shows in-frame clones only, minus some. The data show about 42,000 clones, approximately 90% seen once. The input for sequencing was CD4+ or CD8+ T cells sorted from blood, taken in a trial of the OX40 agonist ivuxolimab. The receptors originated from an adult with an advanced solid tumor such as melanoma, head and neck, liver or kidney cancer.

The rearrangement joins TRBV6-5 to TRBJ1-1; TRBD1 is a possible D gene (6 bases). The CDR3 extends over 14 amino acids. V dropped 4 bases and J dropped 4 bases, with 13 bases sitting between them. Germline V lookup: CDR1 MNHEY, CDR2 SVGAGI. CDR3 residues: CASSFYRATTEAFF. CDR3 nucleotide sequence: TGTGCCAGCAGTTTTTACAGGGCGACCACTGAAGCTTTCTTT.

This chain joins TRBV28 and TRBJ1-2; D is ambiguous. Trimming removed 6 bases from V and 6 bases from J, with 8 bases in between. The CDR3 has 11 amino acids. Germline assignment: CDR1 MDHEN and CDR2 SYDVKM. The CDR3 sequence is CASRREDGYTF. CDR3 in DNA: TGTGCCAGCAGACGGGAAGATGGCTACACCTTC.

The rearrangement uses TRBV5-1 and TRBJ2-5; D might be TRBD2 (5 bases). This CDR3 comprises 15 residues. Looked up from germline, CDR1 is SGHRS and CDR2 is YFSETQ. Trimming removed 5 bases at V and 0 bases at J, with 14 bases between. CDR3 DNA sequence: TGCGCCAGCAGACCCCAAACTAGTAACCAAGAGACCCAGTACTTC. It translates to CASRPQTSNQETQYF.

The chain has TRBV19 and TRBJ2-2, with TRBD2 matching 7 bases. The CDR3 has 14 residues. Germline V lookup: CDR1 LNHDA, CDR2 SQIVND (reference sequence). V shed 4 bases, J shed 5 bases, and the junction held 4 bases outside the gene matches. The CDR3 spells CASSSGRGTGELFF. The CDR3 DNA is TGTGCCAGTAGTAGCGGGAGAGGTACCGGGGAGCTGTTTTTT. Based on the CDR3 plus reference TRBV19 and TRBJ2-2, the full variable domain is DGGITQSPKYLFRKEGQNVTLSCEQNLNHDAMYWYRQDPGQGLRLIYYSQIVNDFQKGDIAEGYSVSREKKESFPLTVTSAQKNPTAFYLCASSSGRGTGELFFGEGSRLTVL.

The rearrangement links TRBV2 to TRBJ2-2, with D unclear. This CDR3 has 12 residues. From germline, CDR1 is SNHLY and CDR2 FYNNEI. V was clipped by 6 bases and J by 4 bases, with 6 bases between them. This CDR3 reads CASRWGTGELFF. The CDR3 DNA sequence: TGTGCCAGCAGATGGGGCACCGGGGAGCTGTTTTTT.

The chain uses TRBV18 and TRBJ1-5, with D perhaps matching TRBD1 (5 bases). This CDR3 has 14 amino acids. Germline lookup yields CDR1 KGHSH and CDR2 LQKENI. V gave up 3 bases and J gave up 0 bases, with 6 bases separating them. CDR3 region: CASSPDSSNQPQHF. The CDR3 DNA is TGTGCCAGCTCACCCGACAGTAGCAATCAGCCCCAGCATTTT.

The chain links TRBV7-9 to TRBJ2-3, with D possibly TRBD1 on 5 matching bases. Trimming left V 1 base short and J 6 bases short, with 11 bases between. The germline V gene has CDR1 SEHNR and CDR2 FQNEAQ (reference sequence). The CDR3 has 14 residues. The CDR3 region is CASSLGAGMDTQYF. CDR3 DNA sequence: TGTGCCAGCAGCTTAGGGGCAGGGATGGATACGCAGTATTTT.

This chain's CDR3 is CASQRNTEAFF. CDR3 DNA: TGTGCCAGTCAAAGGAACACTGAAGCTTTCTTT. The chain employs TRBV28 and TRBJ1-1; D remains ambiguous. CDR3 length: 11 residues. Germline V CDR1 and CDR2: MDHEN, SYDVKM. V was cut by 9 bases and J by 1 base, with 6 bases left in between.

In regard to this clone: The CDR3 does not close with the conserved phenylalanine or tryptophan, likely indicating a read error. The DNA is omitted, as the CDR3 cannot be located on it reliably, and the CDR3 follows TCRdb's listing. Other DNA sequences from this sample encode an identical CDR3 as well. V and J are TRBV28 and TRBJ1-1; the DNA was not used to check the table's D call, TRBD1. The germline CDR1 and CDR2 sequences are MDHEN and SYDVKM. A total of 13 residues make up the CDR3, ends included. This CDR3 is CASSPGQGVPAAG.

The gene calls are TRBV7-9 and TRBJ1-4, with D possibly matching TRBD1 (5 bases). Germline V gene sequence: CDR1 SEHNR, CDR2 FQNEAQ (reference sequence). This CDR3 region has 17 residues. V was shortened by 1 base and J by 8 bases, with 20 bases between the two germline ends. CDR3 loop: CASSLVRGTRPVEKLFF. CDR3 DNA: TGTGCCAGCAGCTTAGTACGGGGGACTCGACCGGTGGAAAAACTGTTTTTT.

The CDR3 sequence is CASSLQGARAKNIQYF. The CDR3 region has the DNA TGTGCCAGCAGCTTACAGGGGGCGAGGGCCAAAAACATTCAGTACTTC. The chain carries TRBV7-9 and TRBJ2-4, with 8 bases fitting TRBD1. Germline CDR1 SEHNR, CDR2 FQNEAQ (reference sequence). The trim removed 2 bases at V and 1 base at J, leaving 4 bases unmatched. This CDR3 comprises 16 residues.

This clone was detected only once. The V and J genes are TRBV18 and TRBJ2-6; no reliable D call. V lost 2 bases to trimming and J lost 0 bases, with 5 bases between them. Germline V gene sequence: CDR1 KGHSH, CDR2 LQKENI. This CDR3 has 15 residues. The DNA for the CDR3 is TGTGCCAGCTCACCAATCGACTCTGGGGCCAACGTCCTGACTTTC. This gives the protein CASSPIDSGANVLTF.

The chain has TRBV7-9 and TRBJ1-1; possible D gene TRBD1, 6 bases. The CDR3 is made up of 14 amino acids. Trimming cost V 2 bases and J 4 bases, with 11 bases left between them. Germline assignment: CDR1 SEHNR and CDR2 FQNEAQ (reference sequence). Here the CDR3 DNA reads TGTGCCAGCAGCTTACAGGGGTCCGGCACTGAAGCTTTCTTT. Protein sequence: CASSLQGSGTEAFF.

This chain's CDR3 is CASSLVDYSSYEQYF. DNA for the CDR3: TGTGCCAGCAGCTTGGTAGACTACAGCTCCTACGAGCAGTACTTC. This chain links TRBV5-6 with TRBJ2-7; possible D gene TRBD2, 5 bases. CDR1 SGHDT and CDR2 YYEEEE come from the germline V gene. This CDR3 is 15 amino acids long. Between the trimmed V and J ends, which lost 0 bases and 0 bases, there was a span of 10 bases.

This clone was seen more than once but under ten times. The rearrangement links TRBV28 to TRBJ1-1; 8 bases are shared with TRBD1. The junction had 10 bases not matched to a gene; V was cut back by 6 bases and J by 4 bases. CDR3 length equals 15 residues. Germline-derived CDR1 and CDR2 are MDHEN and SYDVKM. The CDR3, as DNA: TGTGCCAGCAGACCTATGGCAGGGGGCTTCACTGAAGCTTTCTTT. As protein: CASRPMAGGFTEAFF.

The genes are TRBV10-2 and TRBJ2-1; 8 bases match TRBD2. CDR1 and CDR2 from the germline V gene are WSHSY and SAAADI. The CDR3 consists of 13 residues. V lost 4 bases and J lost 12; bases outside the gene matches: 8. The CDR3 DNA reads as TGCGCCAGCAGTGCCAGCGGGAGAAATCGGCAGTTCTTC. It translates to CASSASGRNRQFF.

This sequence joins TRBV5-1 and TRBJ1-2; perhaps TRBD1 as D (5 bases). The CDR3 totals 14 residues. The V gene lost 5 bases and the J gene lost 0 bases, with 11 bases spanning the gap. The germline CDR1 and CDR2 sequences are SGHRS and YFSETQ. The CDR3 loop reads CASRSTDPNYGYTF. The CDR3 coding sequence is TGCGCCAGCAGATCGACAGACCCTAACTATGGCTACACCTTC.

CDR3 sequence (DNA): TGTGCCAGCAGTGTACGTCCAGCCCCGTCGGGGTTCTTC. Protein sequence: CASSVRPAPSGFF. The chain carries TRBV2 and TRBJ2-1; no clear D gene. V dropped 4 bases and J dropped 15 bases, with 19 bases sitting between them. The CDR3 consists of 13 residues. CDR1 is SNHLY and CDR2 is FYNNEI in the germline V gene. The complete variable domain, with remaining parts taken from reference TRBV2 and TRBJ2-1, reads EPEVTQTPSHQVTQMGQEVILRCVPISNHLYFYWYRQILGQKVEFLVSFYNNEISEKSEIFDDQFSVERPDGSNFTLKIRSTKLEDSAMYFCASSVRPAPSGFFGPGTRLTVL.

The V gene is TRBV27, the J gene TRBJ2-7, with TRBD2 identical over 10 bases. Trimming cost V 2 bases and J 7 bases; bases outside gene matches: 5. Germline CDR1 reads MNHEY; CDR2 reads SMNVEV (reference sequence). The CDR3 covers 14 residues. The CDR3 sequence is CASSLGLAAGEQYF. The DNA of the CDR3 is TGTGCCAGCAGTTTAGGACTAGCGGCCGGGGAGCAGTACTTC.

The chain is built from TRBV4-1 and TRBJ1-6, with TRBD1 identical over 11 bases. The CDR3 runs to 15 residues. V shed 7 bases, J shed 9 bases, and the junction held 8 bases outside the gene matches. The germline CDR1 and CDR2 sequences are MGHRA and YSYEKL. The CDR3 reads CASTATGTGGSPLHF. The DNA for the CDR3 is TGCGCCAGCACCGCTACCGGGACAGGGGGTTCACCCCTCCACTTT.

The chain couples TRBV14 to TRBJ1-3; weak D call: TRBD1 (5 bases). From germline, CDR1 is SGHDN and CDR2 FVKESK. V lost 4 bases to trimming and J lost 1 base, with 14 bases between them. This CDR3 has 16 amino acids. The CDR3 loop is CASSLQVGVSGNTIYF. In nucleotides, the CDR3 is TGTGCCAGCAGCCTACAGGTCGGGGTATCTGGAAACACCATATATTTT.

Written as DNA, the CDR3 is TGCGCCAGCAGCCCTCGTACAGGGGTTGGGGACACCGGGGAGCTGTTTTTT. Its protein is CASSPRTGVGDTGELFF. V and J are TRBV5-1 and TRBJ2-2; TRBD1 aligns across 7 bases. V gave up 4 bases and J gave up 3 bases; unmatched junction bases: 12. This CDR3 is built from 17 residues. Germline V gives CDR1 SGHRS, CDR2 YFSETQ.

This chain connects TRBV28 to TRBJ2-1; TRBD2 might be the D (5 bases). Germline CDR1 is MDHEN and CDR2 is SYDVKM. Trimming stripped 6 bases from V and 10 bases from J, with 13 bases between. CDR3 length: 12 residues. CDR3 DNA: TGTGCCAGCAGCTCCGGACTTACAGAGCAGTTCTTC. Amino acids: CASSSGLTEQFF. Supplemented by reference TRBV28 and TRBJ2-1, the full variable domain reads DVKVTQSSRYLVKRTGEKVFLECVQDMDHENMFWYRQDPGLGLRLIYFSYDVKMKEKGDIPEGYSVSREKKERFSLILESASTNQTSMYLCASSSGLTEQFFGPGTRLTVL.

This chain uses TRBV5-4 with TRBJ2-5; 9 bases are shared with TRBD2. With the DNA end fitting TRBJ2-7 better, the J assignment may be wrong. CDR1 and CDR2 from the germline V gene are SGHNT and YYREEE (reference sequence). The CDR3 has 15 amino acids. CDR3 DNA sequence: TGTGCCAGCAGCCCGCAGGCGGGGGGGCCTTACGAGCAGTACTTC. Translating it yields CASSPQAGGPYEQYF.

CDR3 in DNA: TGCAGCGTTGAGAGGGCACCCTACGAGCAGTACTTC. Protein sequence: CSVERAPYEQYF. The V gene is TRBV29-1, the J gene TRBJ2-7, with D maybe TRBD2 (5 bases). V shed 3 bases and J shed 2 bases, with 8 bases lying between them. The CDR3 has 12 residues. Per germline, CDR1 SQVTM and CDR2 ANQGSEA.

Here the CDR3 reads CAWSVTDTQYF. CDR3 nucleotides: TGTGCCTGGAGTGTAACAGATACGCAGTATTTT. This chain connects TRBV30 to TRBJ2-3; D gene uncertain. The CDR3 contains 11 residues. Trimming left V 0 bases short and J 3 bases short, with 1 base between. Germline V gene data show CDR1 as GTSNPN and CDR2 as SVGIG (reference sequence).